The entry below gives a single T cell receptor (beta chain) sequence along with its context. Its specific antigen is unknown. No quality values exist for individual bases; no much larger clone is one base distant. Reading from cysteine to phenylalanine, the CDR3 counts 15 amino acids. Only the CDR3 portion is preserved as DNA: 45 bases, with reading frame beginning at the first base. Based on the germline V gene (reference sequence), the CDR1 and CDR2 sequences are SGHNT and YYREEE. Here V drops 3 bases and J drops 4 bases, and the junction holds 4 bases not matched to any gene. The sample comes from a study of Ad26.COV2.S vaccination and SARS-CoV-2 variants (TCRdb year 2021). A note on the overall study: Donors in the vaccine arm were drawn from COV1001, a phase I-IIa trial of Ad26.COV2.S in healthy adults that was multicentre, randomized, double-blind and placebo-controlled. Blinding of investigators to trial group allocation was maintained during experiments and outcome assessment. Trial participants were randomized into five groups of five, in which low-dose or high-dose Ad26.COV2.S was given once or twice, or placebo was given on both occasions. TCRbeta repertoire sequencing served as the tool for gauging how specific and how broad the SARS-CoV-2-reactive T cell receptors were following Ad26.COV2.S vaccination. A total of 32 samples were included in the TCR-sequenced set, comprising roughly 19 Ad26.COV2.S vaccine recipients, 5 placebo recipients and 8 SARS-CoV-2 convalescent individuals. Ad26.COV2.S was administered intramuscularly at a dose of 5x10^10 or 1x10^11 viral particles, either as one shot or as two shots given 56 days apart.

Broad study findings and their caveats: Vaccine and placebo recipients had similar non-spike TCR breadth, a finding consistent with the vaccine containing only spike. After vaccination, substantial breadth of spike-specific CD8+ and CD4+ T cell responses was reported. Spike-specific TCR breadth was higher in Ad26.COV2.S recipients than in placebo recipients (P = 0.0014). The study lacked the statistical power to compare responses across vaccine doses or regimens. It was noted by the authors that total T cell responses may have been underestimated by the TCR breadth and depth analyses.

The immunoSEQ Assay was used to sequence TCRbeta CDR3 regions. After extraction, genomic DNA underwent amplification by bias-controlled multiplex PCR, followed by high-throughput sequencing. The paper's processing steps were these. To quantify the absolute abundance of each unique TCRbeta CDR3 region, sequences were collapsed and filtered. T cell fraction was estimated by normalizing TCRbeta template counts to usable DNA, which was measured by amplifying reference genes present in all nucleated cells. Repertoire TCRs were annotated as SARS-CoV-2-specific when V gene, CDR3 amino acid sequence and J gene were exactly matched to a known reactive TCR set. The reference SARS-CoV-2 TCR set was derived from MIRA and filtered for enrichment in COVID-19-positive ImmuneCODE repertoires, a step that removed public or cross-reactive TCRs. Based on the MIRA antigens, annotated TCRs were further analysed at the level of specific ORF or position within ORF. Breadth was defined as the number of annotated unique rearrangements divided by the total number of unique productive rearrangements, and depth was defined as the summed frequency of the annotated unique rearrangements. Group comparisons of TCR breadth used two-sided Wilcoxon rank-sum tests. TCRdb retrieved this table from immuneACCESS and kept in-frame rearrangements only. Not all clones are present; in checked studies, unresolved V genes account for under half, and no reason is known for the remainder. The V and J calls and clone size are taken from that table; D and trimming were inferred from the DNA. This sample comprises around 340,000 clones, about nine tenths of them detected only once. The ten largest clonotypes hold around 6.4% of the sample.

This sample's treatment or condition label indicates: some 20 received Ad26.COV2.S at low or high dose, single or two shots; roughly five received placebo; per-sample allocation not given. Repertoires of vaccine and placebo recipients were sequenced from samples taken on day 63 after the first injection. Between 29 July and 7 August 2020, Cohort 1b enrolled fewer than 30 adults aged 18-55 years at one site in Boston, USA. Ad26.COV2.S consisted of a replication-incompetent adenovirus type 26 vector by which a prefusion-stabilized SARS-CoV-2 spike protein from the original Wuhan strain was expressed.

The V and J genes are TRBV5-4 and TRBJ2-2, with 9 junctional bases fitting TRBD2. Sample: peripheral blood, taken in a trial of Ad26.COV2.S vaccine versus placebo. This receptor was identified in a person aged 18 to 65 who received the Ad26.COV2.S COVID-19 vaccine or a placebo. The nucleotides are TGTGCCAGCAGCTATCGCGGGGGGGCCACCGGGGAGCTGTTTTTT. Protein translation: CASSYRGGATGELFF. The CDR3, completed at both ends by the reference TRBV5-4 and TRBJ2-2 genes, gives the full variable domain ETGVTQSPTHLIKTRGQQVTLRCSSQSGHNTVSWYQQALGQGPQFIFQYYREEENGRGNFPPRFSGLQFPNYSSELNVNALELDDSALYLCASSYRGGATGELFFGEGSRLTVL.